These 3 T cell receptor beta chains were sequenced from one sample in a study of identical twins. From the 5' RACE reads, TCRdb called clonotypes with MiXCR, one entry per CDR3 protein. The data hold some 500,000 distinct CDR3 sequences, with over 11% observed a single time. These same data were also listed under a study on yellow fever vaccine responses in identical twins.

The sample was CD4+ T cells sorted from blood. The receptors derive from a woman aged 18-30 years in good health.

This clonotype has just a few counts. This chain joins TRBV27 and TRBJ1-2, with a tentative D call TRBD1 (5 bases). Deletions cut 3 bases from V and 4 bases from J, with 9 bases between. The CDR3 is 13 amino acids. CDR1 and CDR2 (germline): MNHEY, SMNVEV (reference sequence). This CDR3 is CASSFREGYGYTF. CDR3 nucleotide sequence: TGTGCCAGCAGTTTCAGGGAGGGCTATGGCTACACCTTC.

This clonotype was found a few times. This chain uses TRBV7-2 with TRBJ2-7; D might be TRBD2 (7 bases). Germline CDR1 is SGHTA and CDR2 is FQGNSA. Trimming stripped 2 bases from V and 0 bases from J, with 14 bases between. This CDR3 is 16 amino acids long. The chain's CDR3 is CASSLRGGPYSYEQYF. The CDR3 DNA reads as TGTGCCAGCAGCTTAAGGGGGGGGCCCTACTCCTACGAGCAGTACTTC.

This clonotype was seen only a few times. The rearrangement uses TRBV7-9 and TRBJ2-1; 12 positions match TRBD2. The length of the CDR3 is 15 residues. The trim removed 5 bases at V and 8 bases at J, leaving 7 bases unmatched. Germline V gene sequence: CDR1 SEHNR, CDR2 FQNEAQ (reference sequence). The CDR3 here is CASSQTSGRGYEQFF. The CDR3, as DNA: TGTGCCAGCAGCCAGACTAGCGGGAGAGGCTATGAGCAGTTCTTC.